This note documents a single TCR beta chain sequence. The source of the sample is a study of OX40 agonist ivuxolimab in advanced cancers. The table came from immunoSEQ multiplex PCR; TCRdb's copy has only in-frame clones and leaves some out. This sample has fewer than 90,000 clones, with more than 75% found just once. The CDR3 covers 11 residues. V dropped 7 bases and J dropped 8 bases, with 10 bases sitting between them. Per germline, CDR1 MNHNS and CDR2 SASEGT. The sample in question was CD4+ or CD8+ T cells sorted from blood, obtained in a trial of the OX40 agonist ivuxolimab. The clonotype was recovered from an adult with an advanced solid tumor such as melanoma, head and neck, liver or kidney cancer. This rearrangement joins TRBV6-1 to TRBJ2-3; perhaps TRBD2 as D (6 bases). This chain's CDR3 is CASNRGGTQYF. The CDR3 bases are TGTGCCAGCAATCGGGGAGGTACGCAGTATTTT.